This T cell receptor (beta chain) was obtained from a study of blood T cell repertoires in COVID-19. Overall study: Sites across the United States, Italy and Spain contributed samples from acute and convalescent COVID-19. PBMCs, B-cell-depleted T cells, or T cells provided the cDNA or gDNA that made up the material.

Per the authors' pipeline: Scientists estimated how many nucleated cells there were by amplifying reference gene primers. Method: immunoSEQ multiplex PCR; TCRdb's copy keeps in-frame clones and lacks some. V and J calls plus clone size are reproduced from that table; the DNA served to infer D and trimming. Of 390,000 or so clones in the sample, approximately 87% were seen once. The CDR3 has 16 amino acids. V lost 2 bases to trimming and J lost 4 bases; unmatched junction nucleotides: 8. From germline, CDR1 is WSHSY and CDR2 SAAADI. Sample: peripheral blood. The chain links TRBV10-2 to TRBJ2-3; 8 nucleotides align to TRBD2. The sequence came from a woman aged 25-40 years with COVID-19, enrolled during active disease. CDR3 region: CASSEVAGSWADTQYF. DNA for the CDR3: TGCGCCAGCAGTGAGGTAGCGGGGTCGTGGGCAGATACGCAGTATTTT.